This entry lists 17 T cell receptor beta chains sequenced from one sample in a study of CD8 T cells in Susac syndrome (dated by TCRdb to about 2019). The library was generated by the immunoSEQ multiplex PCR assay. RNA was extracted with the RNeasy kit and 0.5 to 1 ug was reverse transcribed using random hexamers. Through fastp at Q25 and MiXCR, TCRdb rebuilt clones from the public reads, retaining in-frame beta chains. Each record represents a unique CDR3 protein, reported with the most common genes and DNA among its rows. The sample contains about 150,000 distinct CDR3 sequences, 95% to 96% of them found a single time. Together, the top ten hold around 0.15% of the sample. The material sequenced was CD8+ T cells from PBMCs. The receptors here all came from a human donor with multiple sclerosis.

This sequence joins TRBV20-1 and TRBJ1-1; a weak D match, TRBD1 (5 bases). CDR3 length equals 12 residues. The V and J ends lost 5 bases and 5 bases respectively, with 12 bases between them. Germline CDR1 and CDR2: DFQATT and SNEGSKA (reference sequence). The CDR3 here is CSAAPQGTEAFF. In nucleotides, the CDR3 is TGCAGTGCTGCACCCCAGGGAACTGAAGCTTTCTTT.

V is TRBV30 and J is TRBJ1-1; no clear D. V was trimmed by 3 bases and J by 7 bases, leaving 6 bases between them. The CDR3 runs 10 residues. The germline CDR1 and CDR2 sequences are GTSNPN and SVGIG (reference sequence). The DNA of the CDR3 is TGTGCCTGGAGGGAGTTTGAAGCTTTCTTT. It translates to CAWREFEAFF.

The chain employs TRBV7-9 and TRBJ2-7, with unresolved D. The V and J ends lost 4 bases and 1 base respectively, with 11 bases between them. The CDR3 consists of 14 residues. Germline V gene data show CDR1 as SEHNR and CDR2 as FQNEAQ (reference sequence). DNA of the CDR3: TGTGCCAGCAGCTCCCCGACTGAGTCCTACGAGCAGTACTTC. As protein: CASSSPTESYEQYF.

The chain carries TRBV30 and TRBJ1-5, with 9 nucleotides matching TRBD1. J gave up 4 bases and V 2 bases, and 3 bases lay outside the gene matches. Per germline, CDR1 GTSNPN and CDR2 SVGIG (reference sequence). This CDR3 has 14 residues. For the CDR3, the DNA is TGTGCCTGGAGTTCCGGGACAGGGAATCAGCCCCAGCATTTT. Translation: CAWSSGTGNQPQHF.

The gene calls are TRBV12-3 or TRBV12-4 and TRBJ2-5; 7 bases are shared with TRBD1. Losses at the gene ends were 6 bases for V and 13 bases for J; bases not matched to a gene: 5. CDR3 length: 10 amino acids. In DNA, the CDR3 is TGTGCCAGCAGCGGGGACAGATGGTACTTC. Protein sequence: CASSGDRWYF.

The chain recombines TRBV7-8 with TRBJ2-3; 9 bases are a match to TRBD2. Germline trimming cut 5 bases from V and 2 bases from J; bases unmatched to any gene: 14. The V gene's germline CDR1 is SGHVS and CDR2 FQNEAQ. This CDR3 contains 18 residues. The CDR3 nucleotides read TGTGCCAGCAGCCCCGAGGCCCGCGGCGGGGGGGTCACAGATACGCAGTATTTT. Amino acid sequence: CASSPEARGGGVTDTQYF.

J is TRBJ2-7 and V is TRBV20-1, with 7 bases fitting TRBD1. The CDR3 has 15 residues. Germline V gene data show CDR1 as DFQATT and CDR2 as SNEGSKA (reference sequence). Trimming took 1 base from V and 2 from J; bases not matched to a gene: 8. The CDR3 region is CSARGADRSPYEQYV. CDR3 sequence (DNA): TGCAGTGCTAGAGGAGCGGACAGGTCCCCCTACGAGCAGTACGTC.

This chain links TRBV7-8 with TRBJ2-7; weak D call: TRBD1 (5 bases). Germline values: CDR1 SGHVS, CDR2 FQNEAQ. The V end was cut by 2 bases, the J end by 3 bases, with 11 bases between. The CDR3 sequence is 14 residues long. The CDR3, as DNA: TGTGCCAGCAGCTTACGGAAGGGGATCTACGAGCAGTACTTC. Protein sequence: CASSLRKGIYEQYF.

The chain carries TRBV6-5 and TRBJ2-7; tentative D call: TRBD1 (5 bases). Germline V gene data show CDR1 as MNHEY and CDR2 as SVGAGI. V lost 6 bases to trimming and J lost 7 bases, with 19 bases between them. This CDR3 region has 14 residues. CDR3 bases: TGTGCCAGCAGCCCAGGGATAGGGCCCGGAGAGCAGTACGTC. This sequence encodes CASSPGIGPGEQYV.

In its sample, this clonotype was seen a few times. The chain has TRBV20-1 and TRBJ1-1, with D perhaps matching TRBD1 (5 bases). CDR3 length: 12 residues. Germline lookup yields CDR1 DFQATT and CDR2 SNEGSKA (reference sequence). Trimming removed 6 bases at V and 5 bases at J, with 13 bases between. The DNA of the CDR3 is TGCAGTGCCCCCGGGGGTGGGACTGAAGCTTTCTTT. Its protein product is CSAPGGGTEAFF.

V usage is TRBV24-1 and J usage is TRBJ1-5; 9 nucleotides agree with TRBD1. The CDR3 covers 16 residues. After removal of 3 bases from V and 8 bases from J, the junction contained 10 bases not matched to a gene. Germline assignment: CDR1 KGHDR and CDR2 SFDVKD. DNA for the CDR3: TGTGCCACCAGTGATCCTTCTGGACAGGGGTTTGAGCCCCAGCATTTT. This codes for CATSDPSGQGFEPQHF.

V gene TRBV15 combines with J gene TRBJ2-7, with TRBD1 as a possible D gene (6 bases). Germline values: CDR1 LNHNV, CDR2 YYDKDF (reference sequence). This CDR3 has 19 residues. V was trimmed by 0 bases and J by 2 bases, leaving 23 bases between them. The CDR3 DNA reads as TGTGCCACCAGCAGAGAGGGACAAGGGGAGCAACAGTGGCCCTACGAGCAGTACTTC. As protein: CATSREGQGEQQWPYEQYF. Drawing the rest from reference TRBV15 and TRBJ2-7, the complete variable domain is DAMVIQNPRYQVTQFGKPVTLSCSQTLNHNVMYWYQQKSSQAPKLLFHYYDKDFNNEADTPDNFQSRRPNTSFCFLDIRSPGLGDTAMYLCATSREGQGEQQWPYEQYFGPGTRLTVT.

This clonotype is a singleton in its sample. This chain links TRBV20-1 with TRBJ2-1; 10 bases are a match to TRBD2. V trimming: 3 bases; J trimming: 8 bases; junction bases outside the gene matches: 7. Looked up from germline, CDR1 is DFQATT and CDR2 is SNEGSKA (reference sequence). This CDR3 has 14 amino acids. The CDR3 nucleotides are TGCAGTGCTAGGGAATTAGCGGGGGGATATGAGCAGTTCTTC. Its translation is CSARELAGGYEQFF.

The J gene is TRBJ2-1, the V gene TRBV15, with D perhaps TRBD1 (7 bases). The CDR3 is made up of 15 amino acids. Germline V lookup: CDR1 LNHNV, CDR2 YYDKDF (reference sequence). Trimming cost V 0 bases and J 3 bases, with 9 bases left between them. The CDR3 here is CATSRDRGVYNEQFF. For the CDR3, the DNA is TGTGCCACCAGCAGAGACAGGGGGGTCTACAATGAGCAGTTCTTC. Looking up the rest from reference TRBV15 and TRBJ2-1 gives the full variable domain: DAMVIQNPRYQVTQFGKPVTLSCSQTLNHNVMYWYQQKSSQAPKLLFHYYDKDFNNEADTPDNFQSRRPNTSFCFLDIRSPGLGDTAMYLCATSRDRGVYNEQFFGPGTRLTVL.

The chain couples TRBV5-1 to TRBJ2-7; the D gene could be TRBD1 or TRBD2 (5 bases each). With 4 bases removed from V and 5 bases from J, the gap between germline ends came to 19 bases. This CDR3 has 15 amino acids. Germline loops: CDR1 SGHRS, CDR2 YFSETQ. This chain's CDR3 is CASSGTWGSGDEQYF. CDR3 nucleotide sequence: TGCGCCAGCAGCGGGACGTGGGGGTCTGGAGACGAGCAGTACTTC.

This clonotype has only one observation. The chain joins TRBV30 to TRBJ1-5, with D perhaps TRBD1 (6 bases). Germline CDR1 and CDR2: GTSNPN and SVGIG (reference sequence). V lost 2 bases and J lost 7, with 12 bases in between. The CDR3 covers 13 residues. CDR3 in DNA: TGTGCCTGGAGTCCAGGGGTCGGGCAGCCCCAGCATTTT. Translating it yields CAWSPGVGQPQHF.

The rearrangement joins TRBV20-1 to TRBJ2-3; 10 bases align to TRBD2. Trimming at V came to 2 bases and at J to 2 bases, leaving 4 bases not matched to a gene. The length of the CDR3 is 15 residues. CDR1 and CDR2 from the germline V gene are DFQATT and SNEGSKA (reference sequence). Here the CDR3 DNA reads TGCAGTGCTAGATTGCTAGCGGGGGACACAGATACGCAGTATTTT. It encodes CSARLLAGDTDTQYF.